This TCR beta chain was recovered during a study of blood T cell repertoires in COVID-19. Study information: Whether acute or convalescent, the COVID-19 samples came from the United States, Italy and Spain.

In the original analysis: Cell counts per sample came from amplifying reference gene primers. Assay used: immunoSEQ multiplex PCR; TCRdb lists only in-frame clones, some missing. The V and J calls and clone size are taken from that table; D and trimming were inferred from the DNA. The repertoire holds 99,000 or so clones, 82% seen once, with 15% in the top ten. Trimming at V came to 4 bases and at J to 6 bases, leaving 2 bases not matched to a gene. CDR1 is KGHDR and CDR2 is SFDVKD in the germline V gene. The CDR3 consists of 12 residues. V is TRBV24-1 and J is TRBJ2-7; 7 bases align to TRBD2. The clonotype was recovered from a woman of 80 years or more with acute or convalescent COVID-19. Sequenced sample: peripheral blood. The CDR3 sequence: CATSEGGVEQYF. The CDR3 bases are TGTGCCACCAGTGAGGGAGGGGTCGAGCAGTACTTC.